These 10 T cell receptor beta chains came from one sample sequenced in a study of shared clonotypes between healthy human individuals. The data were produced by immunoSEQ multiplex PCR, yet TCRdb's version contains in-frame clones alone and is incomplete. The sample lists more than 1,200,000 clones, approximately 98.5% occurring once. Sequencing was performed on naive CD4+ T cells sorted from blood. Regarding subset: CD45RA+ positively selected. Receptor source: a man aged 30 to 39 in good health.

This clone has only one observation. V is TRBV9 and J is TRBJ2-5; either TRBD1 or TRBD2 may supply D (5 bases each). The CDR3 length is 15 residues. Per the germline V gene, CDR1 is SGDLS and CDR2 is YYNGEE. Trimming pared 4 bases from V and 3 bases from J, leaving 16 bases between. The DNA of the CDR3 is TGTGCCAGCAGCACCGATGGGGGAATGGAAGAGACCCAGTACTTC. Amino acids: CASSTDGGMEETQYF.

The J gene is TRBJ2-3, the V gene TRBV5-1, with 10 nucleotides matching TRBD2. V trimming: 1 base; J trimming: 3 bases; junction bases outside the gene matches: 2. Looked up from germline, CDR1 is SGHRS and CDR2 is YFSETQ. This CDR3 is 15 amino acids long. CDR3 nucleotide sequence: TGCGCCAGCAGCTTGCCGGGACTAGCGACAGATACGCAGTATTTT. Protein product: CASSLPGLATDTQYF.

The V call is TRBV9, the J call TRBJ1-5; no definite D call. The CDR3 contains 15 residues. The V and J ends lost 0 bases and 5 bases respectively, with 12 bases between them. Germline V lookup: CDR1 SGDLS, CDR2 YYNGEE. Here the CDR3 DNA reads TGTGCCAGCAGCGTAGCAGCAGGAGGTGATCAGCCCCAGCATTTT. Its translation is CASSVAAGGDQPQHF.

This chain joins TRBV14 and TRBJ2-1, with a weak D call TRBD2 (6 bases). V was clipped by 5 bases and J by 4 bases, with 9 bases between them. Germline CDR1 reads SGHDN; CDR2 reads FVKESK. This CDR3 comprises 13 residues. As DNA, the CDR3 is TGTGCCAGCAGCTGGGGACTTTACAATGAGCAGTTCTTC. Its protein product is CASSWGLYNEQFF.

The V and J genes are TRBV10-1 and TRBJ2-7; D is uncertain. This CDR3 has 12 residues. Germline V CDR1 and CDR2: WNHNN, SYGVQD (reference sequence). V lost 0 bases to trimming and J lost 6 bases, with 6 bases between them. The CDR3 loop is CASSESFSEQYF. The CDR3 DNA is TGCGCCAGCAGTGAGTCTTTTAGCGAGCAGTACTTC.

V gene TRBV5-4 combines with J gene TRBJ2-7; no definite D call. CDR3 length: 14 amino acids. Germline assignment: CDR1 SGHNT and CDR2 YYREEE (reference sequence). V shed 2 bases and J shed 3 bases, with 12 bases lying between them. For the CDR3, the DNA is TGTGCCAGCAGCTTATCAGGTCGGGTCTACGAGCAGTACTTC. Translating it yields CASSLSGRVYEQYF.

In nucleotides, the CDR3 is TGTGCCAGTAGTATCGTGGGAGGGGCAGATACGCAGTATTTT. Translated, it gives CASSIVGGADTQYF. The chain uses TRBV19 and TRBJ2-3; 7 bases line up with TRBD2. CDR1 is LNHDA, CDR2 SQIVND, per germline (reference sequence). The CDR3 contains 14 residues. V shed 3 bases and J 4 bases; nucleotides not matched to a gene: 4.

The rearrangement uses TRBV11-2 and TRBJ2-1; no clear D gene. Trimming removed 2 bases at V and 5 bases at J, with 10 bases between. Germline values: CDR1 SGHAT, CDR2 FQNNGV. The CDR3 totals 14 residues. CDR3 bases: TGTGCCAGCAGCTTAACGGGTGGTAACAATGAGCAGTTCTTC. Encoded protein: CASSLTGGNNEQFF.

V and J are TRBV11-2 and TRBJ1-1; the D gene is possibly TRBD1 (6 bases). The CDR3 totals 14 residues. From germline, CDR1 is SGHAT and CDR2 FQNNGV. The V end lost 5 bases, the J end lost 3 bases, and 13 bases lay between the germline ends. The CDR3 sequence: CASSRWGADTEAFF. The CDR3 DNA is TGTGCCAGCAGCAGATGGGGGGCTGACACTGAAGCTTTCTTT.

This chain links TRBV6-5 with TRBJ1-4; D is ambiguous. Germline V CDR1 and CDR2: MNHEY, SVGAGI. Trimming stripped 8 bases from V and 6 bases from J, with 13 bases between. This CDR3 is 13 amino acids long. CDR3 DNA: TGTGCCAGCGCCTCCCCGACCCATGAAAAACTGTTTTTT. Encoded protein: CASASPTHEKLFF.